This T cell receptor (beta chain) originates from a study of radiotherapy plus CTLA-4 blockade in lung cancer. Study observations and caveats: With interferon-beta, early dynamics of blood T cell clones were reported to best predict response. Expansion in blood of tumor-derived TCR clones was seen after radiotherapy plus ipilimumab.

Germline V gene lookup returns CDR1 SGHVS and CDR2 FNYEAQ. The length of the CDR3 is 14 residues. Trimming took off 5 bases at V and 3 bases at J, with 11 bases between the two ends. With respect to this clone: Its matching antigen is unknown.

Only in-frame clones appear in the TCRdb table, and some are missing; sequencing was by immunoSEQ multiplex PCR. The sample has around 130,000 clones; around 90% are singletons. The sample here was peripheral blood, taken from a patient treated with radiotherapy plus ipilimumab. The J gene is TRBJ1-3, the V gene TRBV7-6; D perhaps matches TRBD1 (6 bases). The TCR comes from a human donor with non-small cell lung cancer that progressed on radiotherapy plus ipilimumab. The CDR3 coding sequence is TGTGCCAGCAGCAGAGGGACACGTGGAAACACCATATATTTT. It specifies CASSRGTRGNTIYF.